The present T cell receptor beta chain was sequenced within a study of T cells in Graves' hyperthyroidism and ophthalmopathy (dated by TCRdb to the late 2010s). As for the study more broadly: Peripheral blood was collected at initial diagnosis, before any treatment. The study also compared thyroid tissue and blood T-cell repertoires from about six Graves' hyperthyroidism patients. TCR Vbeta CDR3 sequencing of 140 or so peripheral blood samples (43 ophthalmopathy, 75 hyperthyroidism and approximately 17 progressor patients) is reported in the paper. Prospective prediction of ophthalmopathy was tested in an independent validation cohort of fewer than 20 hyperthyroidism patients and 15 to 17 patients who later progressed to ophthalmopathy. Once sampling was done, hyperthyroidism patients were given methimazole at a starting dose of 30 mg daily, whereas ophthalmopathy patients were given high-dose intravenous methylprednisolone. TCR V-J signatures able to tell the groups apart were searched for in a discovery cohort of approximately 95 patients, of whom roughly 42 had Graves' ophthalmopathy and 57 had stable Graves' hyperthyroidism. The roughly 90 discovery patients were divided at random into training and test sets in a 7:3 ratio. Results the study describes overall, beyond this receptor: Most expanded thyroid clonotypes (frequency above 0.001) were also detected in blood, a finding suggesting that blood repertoires may reflect thyroid immune responses. No statistical method was used to fix the sample size in advance, and group allocation was not hidden from the investigators. Ophthalmopathy was separated from stable hyperthyroidism by a 13 V-J signature model, with roughly 88% sensitivity and around 81% specificity obtained in cross-validation and 80%/75% obtained in testing. In validation, the model predicted progression to ophthalmopathy with just under 71% sensitivity and approximately 78% specificity, a median of around six months before onset.

Ophthalmopathy patients had moderately to severely active disease, with a Clinical Activity Score of 3 or more, a NOSPECS grade of 4 or more, and a disease duration of less than 3 months. Patients with uncontrolled infections, other autoimmune diseases, pregnancy or lactation were excluded. Diagnoses relied on clinical symptoms, serum thyroxine and TRAb, thyroid ultrasound and orbital computed tomography. Ficoll-Paque density gradient centrifugation was used to isolate PBMCs from approximately 11 ml of fresh peripheral blood. Total RNA was extracted using Trizol reagent, and RNA quality was assessed on an Agilent 2100 Bioanalyzer. Counted from cysteine to phenylalanine, this CDR3 has 12 amino acids. The retained sequence is limited to the CDR3, 36 bases, with the frame set at the first base. V is pared back by 3 bases and J by 1 base, with 7 bases lying between the germline termini. CDR1 and CDR2 are drawn from the germline V gene (reference sequence): DFQATT, SNEGSKA.

Amplification of TCR beta CDR3 regions was carried out from RNA transcripts. The first round of RT-PCR for the TCR CDR3 was performed with the HTBI primer set and the Qiagen OneStep RT-PCR kit. Libraries were constructed in a second round of multiplex PCR, after which size selection and purification were carried out. The libraries were sequenced on an Illumina HiSeq2000 using paired-end 100 bp reads. Per the original workflow: SOAPnuke was used to process the raw data, throwing out any read that contained adapters or uncalled bases, had a mean Phred below 15, or lacked an exact constant-primer or identifier match. COPE v1.2.5 was used to merge the high-quality paired reads, and each unique nucleotide sequence was defined as a clonotype. Clonotypes were aligned to IMGT TRBV, TRBD and TRBJ reference segments using MiTCR v1.1. Only V-J combinations with frequency above 0.0001, covering about 99% of repertoires, were analysed. The TCS score was defined as F50 (clonal expansion) divided by E x V (chaos), with BLOSUM62-based TCRdist calculated between CDR3 peptides within each V-J. Welch's t-statistics and random forest reduced roughly 500 V-J features to some 14, which were used in a naive Bayes classifier (R e1071). TCRdb's own reprocessing of the public reads used fastp at Q25 and MiXCR and kept productive beta chains. Rows are combined by CDR3 protein, so each entry shows the most common genes and DNA. Here the V and J calls rest on TCRdb's processing, not on the authors' analysis. Counted in this sample were fewer than 550,000 distinct CDR3 sequences; about 24% of them appeared once. The ten largest clones represent around 10% of the sample.

This clonotype has at least ten counts. Its antigen remains undetermined. No per-base quality is available; no much larger clone lies one base away. Specimen: blood. The rearrangement combines TRBV20-1 with TRBJ2-7; no D gene is confidently identified. The receptor was derived from a woman aged 25-40 years with Graves' ophthalmopathy. The DNA is TGCAGTGCTAGTGTCAGGTCCTACGAGCAGTACTTC. It codes for CSASVRSYEQYF.